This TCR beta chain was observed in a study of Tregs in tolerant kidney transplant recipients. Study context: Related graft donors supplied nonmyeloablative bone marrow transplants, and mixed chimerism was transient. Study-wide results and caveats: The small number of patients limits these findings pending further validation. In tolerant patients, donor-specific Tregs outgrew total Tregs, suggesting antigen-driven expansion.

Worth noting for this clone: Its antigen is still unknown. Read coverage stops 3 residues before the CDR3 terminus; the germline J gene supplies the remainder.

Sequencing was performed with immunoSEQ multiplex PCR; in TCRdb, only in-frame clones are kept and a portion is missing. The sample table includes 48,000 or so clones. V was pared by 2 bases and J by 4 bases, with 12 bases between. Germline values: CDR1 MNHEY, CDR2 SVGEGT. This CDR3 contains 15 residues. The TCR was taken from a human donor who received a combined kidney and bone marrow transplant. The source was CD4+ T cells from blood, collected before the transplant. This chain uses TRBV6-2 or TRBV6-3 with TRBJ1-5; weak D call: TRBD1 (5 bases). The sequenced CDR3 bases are TGTGCCAGCAGTTACCGGACGGAGGGGAATCAGCCC. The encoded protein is CASSYRTEGNQP. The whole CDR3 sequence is CASSYRTEGNQPQHF.